One T cell receptor (beta chain) is described in this entry. The clone's antigen remains unknown. Possible read error: a much larger clone is one base away. Stable Graves' hyperthyroidism was defined as no progression to ophthalmopathy during 18 months of follow-up. Hyperthyroidism patients were aged 18 to 65 years and newly diagnosed, with disease duration of less than 2 months. Any patient with an uncontrolled infection, another autoimmune disease, pregnancy or lactation was excluded. Diagnoses were established on the basis of clinical symptoms, serum thyroxine and TRAb, thyroid ultrasound, and orbital computed tomography. PBMCs were isolated from about 10 ml of fresh peripheral blood by Ficoll-Paque density gradient centrifugation. Total RNA was extracted using Trizol reagent, and RNA quality was assessed on an Agilent 2100 Bioanalyzer. The data are from a study of T cells in Graves' hyperthyroidism and ophthalmopathy (dated by TCRdb to the late 2010s). Broadly, across the study: Peripheral blood was sampled at the time of initial diagnosis, prior to any treatment. The paper describes TCR Vbeta CDR3 sequencing of 130 to 150 peripheral blood samples, made up of 43 ophthalmopathy patients, more than 70 hyperthyroidism patients and 17 progressor patients. After sampling, hyperthyroidism patients received methimazole starting at 30 mg daily, and ophthalmopathy patients received high-dose intravenous methylprednisolone. In roughly six Graves' hyperthyroidism patients, the study also compared T-cell repertoires from thyroid tissue with T-cell repertoires from blood. Whether ophthalmopathy could be predicted prospectively was tested in an independent validation cohort made up of approximately 19 hyperthyroidism patients plus 17 patients who later progressed to ophthalmopathy. To identify TCR V-J signatures that set the groups apart, the researchers used a discovery cohort of 100 patients, made up of 40 to 45 with Graves' ophthalmopathy and some 55 with stable Graves' hyperthyroidism. The roughly 100 discovery patients were randomly split 7:3 into training and test sets. Here is what the overall study found, with its caveats: No statistical method was used to fix the sample size in advance, and group allocation was not hidden from the investigators. A 13 V-J signature model separated ophthalmopathy from stable hyperthyroidism, with just over 85% sensitivity and 81.08% specificity in cross-validation and 80%/75% in testing. Blood samples also contained most of the expanded thyroid clonotypes (frequency above 0.001), which suggests that blood repertoires may reflect thyroid immune responses. In validation, the model predicted progression to ophthalmopathy with over 65% sensitivity and 72.22% specificity, a median of 6.5 months before onset.

CDR1 is given as ENHRY and CDR2 as SYGVKD, both from the germline V gene. Including the terminal cysteine and phenylalanine, the CDR3 comprises 15 residues. This entry keeps only the CDR3 DNA: 45 bases, framed from base 1. Amplification of TCR beta CDR3 regions was carried out from RNA transcripts. The TCR CDR3 was subjected to a first round of RT-PCR using the HTBI primer set and the Qiagen OneStep RT-PCR kit. Libraries were constructed in a second round of multiplex PCR, after which size selection and purification were performed. Sequencing of the libraries was done on an Illumina HiSeq2000 using paired-end 100 bp reads. The authors' analysis ran thus. SOAPnuke was used to process the raw data, throwing out any read that contained adapters or uncalled bases, had a mean Phred below 15, or lacked an exact constant-primer or identifier match. High-quality paired reads were merged using COPE v1.2.5, and each unique nucleotide sequence was defined as a clonotype. MiTCR v1.1 was used to align the clonotypes against IMGT TRBV, TRBD and TRBJ reference segments. Analysis was restricted to V-J combinations with a frequency above 0.0001, which covered roughly 99% of repertoires. The TCS score was defined as F50 (clonal expansion) divided by E x V (chaos), with BLOSUM62-based TCRdist calculated between CDR3 peptides within each V-J. Welch's t-statistics and random forest reduced just over 500 V-J features to around 14, which were used in a naive Bayes classifier (R e1071). Through fastp at Q25 and MiXCR, TCRdb rebuilt clones from the public reads, retaining in-frame beta chains. Every distinct CDR3 protein forms one entry, paired with its most common genes and DNA. The authors' filters were not applied to this entry. Counted in this sample were around 520,000 distinct CDR3 sequences; approximately 15% of them appeared once. Under 20% of the sample lies in the top ten.

This sequence was found in a woman aged 18-29 years with Graves' hyperthyroidism. The source material was blood. The sequence joins TRBV10-3 to TRBJ2-3, and TRBD2 may be the D gene, going by 6 matching bases. The CDR3: CAITGSYGGPDTQCF. At the DNA level, the sequence is TGTGCCATCACTGGTAGCTACGGGGGACCAGATACGCAGTGTTTT.